This T cell receptor (beta chain) was identified during a study of blood T cells in healthy people across ages. Germline assignment: CDR1 SQVTM and CDR2 ANQGSEA. This CDR3 spans 15 amino acids. In its sample, this clonotype was seen a few times. Primed by a sample-barcoded 5' primer and a J-beta primer mix, a second PCR proceeded for 7 to 11 cycles. In TCRdb, the 5' RACE reads were re-called with MiXCR into one record per CDR3 protein. The table has more than 900,000 distinct CDR3 sequences, less than 25% seen once; the top ten hold approximately 0.79%. Separately, the same data were catalogued under a study of T cells of mothers and their children. This second study notes: Microchimeric T cell clones that persisted were not detected.

Sequenced: blood. This clonotype originated in a girl aged 2-10 years in good health. This chain connects TRBV29-1 to TRBJ2-5; TRBD2 agrees at 10 bases. The J call may be wrong; the DNA end is better matched by TRBJ2-1. The CDR3 bases are TGCAGCGTTCTAGCGGGAGATCCTCTGGGCAATGAGCAGTTCTTC. Its protein product is CSVLAGDPLGNEQFF.